The clone carrying this TCR beta chain showed up many times. Its matching antigen is unknown. This CDR3 is 15 amino acids long. Looked up from germline, CDR1 is SGHAT and CDR2 is FQNNGV. Trimming took 4 bases from V and 4 from J; bases not matched to a gene: 8. TCRdb re-called the multiplex PCR reads with MiXCR, one entry per CDR3 protein. The table has around 250,000 distinct CDR3 sequences, under 40% seen once. Samples came from axillary lymph nodes draining the breast cancer. This entry belongs to a study of breast tumors, draining lymph nodes, adjacent tissues. General study points: Data fit most tumor T cells coming from lymph node, expanding in tumor. Tumor repertoires ranked between lymph nodes and nontumor tissue in diversity, with V and J gene preferences. Luminal-like breast cancer showed significantly higher tumor–nontumor repertoire similarity than basal-like. The lymph node origin of tumor T cells was framed as consistent with a hypothesis, not demonstrated.

The source is a female donor with breast cancer. Some clones in this sample may be carry-over from other donors' samples. The rearrangement links TRBV11-2 to TRBJ2-5, with TRBD2 matching over 8 bases. Sequenced sample: axillary lymph node tissue. CDR3 region: CASSSRGGEAETQYF. CDR3 sequence (DNA): TGTGCCAGCAGCTCACGGGGGGGAGAGGCAGAGACCCAGTACTTC.